One and the same sample provided the 16 T cell receptor beta chains below, sequenced in a study of vaccination effects on CD4 cells after COVID-19. The antigens these receptors bind are not known. Pools of viral peptides were used by the ViraFEST assay to expand antigen-specific CD4+ T cells ahead of sequencing. Culture lasted 10 days before CD4+ T cell isolation. Nucleocapsid antibodies stayed negative before and after vaccination, showing no earlier SARS-CoV-2 infection. Repertoires were generated with immunoSEQ multiplex PCR, while TCRdb's copy carries only in-frame clones and drops some. The table records about 73,000 clones, roughly 79% of them present only once. The sequencing used CD4+ T cells from PBMCs cultured with SARS-CoV-2 spike peptides, collected before COVID-19 vaccination. All receptors derive from a human donor who received a COVID-19 vaccine.

The chain joins TRBV18 to TRBJ2-4; 8 bases are a match to TRBD1. Germline V CDR1 and CDR2: KGHSH, LQKENI. The CDR3 has 16 residues. The J segment lost 8 bases and the V segment lost 3 bases, leaving 12 bases of the junction unmatched. The CDR3 here is CASSPQLTGDADIQYF. The CDR3 nucleotides read TGTGCCAGCTCACCGCAATTGACAGGGGATGCGGACATTCAGTACTTC.

This chain connects TRBV28 to TRBJ1-1; 9 nucleotides agree with TRBD1. The CDR3 length is 17 residues. Germline CDR1 is MDHEN and CDR2 is SYDVKM. V lost 4 bases to trimming and J lost 12 bases; unmatched junction nucleotides: 21. The CDR3 DNA sequence: TGTGCCAGCAGTTCGCCAATGGGAACAGGGGGCGGCATTAGGTCTTTCTTT. Encoded protein: CASSSPMGTGGGIRSFF.

V and J are TRBV7-2 and TRBJ2-3; TRBD2 aligns across 16 bases. The V gene end was trimmed by 3 bases and the J gene end by 5 bases; junction bases not matched to a gene: 5. In germline, CDR1 is SGHTA, CDR2 FQGNSA. The CDR3 consists of 17 residues. The CDR3 spells CASSFTGTSGGVDTQYF. The DNA of the CDR3 is TGTGCCAGCAGCTTTACAGGGACTAGCGGGGGGGTAGATACGCAGTATTTT.

The genes are TRBV18 and TRBJ2-3; no definite D call. This CDR3 has 13 amino acids. V was cut by 5 bases and J by 2 bases, with 8 bases left in between. Germline V gene lookup returns CDR1 KGHSH and CDR2 LQKENI. CDR3 bases: TGTGCCAGCTCAAATCTTGACACAGATACGCAGTATTTT. It yields the protein CASSNLDTDTQYF.

The rearrangement uses TRBV7-2 and TRBJ2-5; TRBD2 agrees at 16 bases. Germline CDR1 and CDR2: SGHTA and FQGNSA. This CDR3 is built from 19 residues. V lost 2 bases, J lost 1 base, and 7 bases stayed unmatched. The CDR3 loop is CASSLSGTSGGGVQETQYF. CDR3 in DNA: TGTGCCAGCAGCTTATCAGGGACTAGCGGGGGGGGAGTCCAAGAGACCCAGTACTTC.

The V call is TRBV12-5, the J call TRBJ1-5, with TRBD1 identical over 9 bases. CDR3 size: 15 residues. The germline CDR1 and CDR2 sequences are LGHNT and FRNRAP. The junction had 9 bases not matched to a gene; V was cut back by 7 bases and J by 5 bases. DNA for the CDR3: TGTGCTAGTGCCCTGGGACAGGGCGCCTATCAGCCCCAGCATTTT. Translating gives CASALGQGAYQPQHF.

The chain joins TRBV6-5 to TRBJ2-5, with 11 bases that match TRBD2. V dropped 1 base and J dropped 3; count of bases not matched to a gene: 4. This CDR3 is 16 amino acids long. Germline V lookup: CDR1 MNHEY, CDR2 SVGAGI. DNA of the CDR3: TGTGCCAGCAGTTACTGGGTAGCGGGGGGGGAAGAGACCCAGTACTTC. It is translated as CASSYWVAGGEETQYF.

This clone was detected once. J is TRBJ2-5 and V is TRBV19; no clear D. This CDR3 contains 13 residues. Trimming cost V 3 bases and J 2 bases, with 7 bases left between them. Looked up from germline, CDR1 is LNHDA and CDR2 is SQIVND (reference sequence). In DNA, the CDR3 is TGTGCCAGTAGTATCAGTCAGCAAGAGACCCAGTACTTC. Residues: CASSISQQETQYF.

This chain uses TRBV3-1 (or the pseudogene TRBV3-2) with TRBJ2-3; D unclear. This CDR3 comprises 16 residues. V was trimmed by 0 bases and J by 0 bases, leaving 10 bases between them. Germline lookup yields CDR1 LGHDT and CDR2 YNNKEL (reference sequence). Here the CDR3 DNA reads TGTGCCAGCAGCCAAGATGGACGTACTAGCACAGATACGCAGTATTTT. Its translation is CASSQDGRTSTDTQYF.

The J gene is TRBJ2-4, the V gene TRBV5-1, with D perhaps TRBD1 (5 bases). The CDR3 covers 14 residues. V was cut by 0 bases and J by 7 bases, with 11 bases left in between. Germline V gene lookup returns CDR1 SGHRS and CDR2 YFSETQ. For the CDR3, the DNA is TGCGCCAGCAGCTTGGAAGGGGTAGGGAACATTCAGTACTTC. Protein sequence: CASSLEGVGNIQYF.

In its sample, this clone was seen a few times. V usage is TRBV28 and J usage is TRBJ1-2; D gene uncertain. The germline V gene encodes CDR1 MDHEN and CDR2 SYDVKM. The V gene lost 5 bases and the J gene lost 6 bases, with 7 bases spanning the gap. The CDR3 is 11 residues long. The CDR3 sequence is CASSSSHGYTF. The CDR3, as DNA: TGTGCCAGCAGTAGTAGTCATGGCTACACCTTC.

The CDR3 DNA follows: TGTGCCAGCAGCTTAGACGGGGGTGTATATGAGCAGTTCTTC. It specifies CASSLDGGVYEQFF. The rearrangement links TRBV7-2 to TRBJ2-1; perhaps TRBD2 as D (6 bases). The CDR3 covers 14 residues. Trimming cost V 1 base and J 8 bases, with 12 bases left between them. Germline CDR1 and CDR2: SGHTA and FQGNSA.

The V and J genes are TRBV6-5 and TRBJ1-2; 7 bases are shared with TRBD1. V was clipped by 6 bases and J by 4 bases; unmatched bases: 8. Germline CDR1 reads MNHEY; CDR2 reads SVGAGI. This CDR3 is built from 14 residues. CDR3 loop: CASRWGQSSYGYTF. The CDR3 DNA is TGTGCCAGCAGATGGGGACAGTCTAGCTATGGCTACACCTTC.

The chain recombines TRBV6-5 with TRBJ1-1; 7 nucleotides match TRBD1. Losses at the gene ends were 4 bases for V and 1 base for J; bases not matched to a gene: 6. Germline loops: CDR1 MNHEY, CDR2 SVGAGI. The CDR3 loop spans 15 amino acids. This CDR3 is CASSSLGTENTEAFF. The CDR3 nucleotides are TGTGCCAGCAGTTCATTGGGGACAGAGAACACTGAAGCTTTCTTT.

The V gene is TRBV7-3, the J gene TRBJ1-1, with D possibly being TRBD1 (6 bases). Trimming removed 5 bases at V and 4 bases at J, with 14 bases between. There are 14 residues in the CDR3. The germline V gene has CDR1 SGHTA and CDR2 FQGTGA. The DNA for the CDR3 is TGTGCCAGCAGCGTACAGGGCGGTAGCACTGAAGCTTTCTTT. Residues: CASSVQGGSTEAFF. Supplemented by reference TRBV7-3 and TRBJ1-1, the full variable domain reads GAGVSQTPSNKVTEKGKYVELRCDPISGHTALYWYRQSLGQGPEFLIYFQGTGAADDSGLPNDRFFAVRPEGSVSTLKIQRTERGDSAVYLCASSVQGGSTEAFFGQGTRLTVV.

J is TRBJ2-5 and V is TRBV11-2; TRBD1 might be the D (5 bases). Per the germline V gene, CDR1 is SGHAT and CDR2 is FQNNGV. Trimming pared 5 bases from V and 2 bases from J, leaving 15 bases between. The CDR3 is made up of 15 amino acids. The CDR3 here is CASSPMDNLQETQYF. CDR3 coding DNA: TGTGCCAGCAGCCCCATGGACAACCTTCAAGAGACCCAGTACTTC.